What follows describes a single TCR beta chain. Antigen specificity is unknown. These data are taken from a study of T cell repertoires in cytomegalovirus infection. Study outcomes and limitations: CMV carriers having the relevant HLA were flagged by cumulative public TCR beta family frequency. Predominance within the ex vivo response was attributable to HLA-C-restricted CMV-specific TCR beta clonotypes.

CDR1 is SGHRS, CDR2 YFSETQ, per germline. V shed 0 bases and J shed 5 bases, with 6 bases lying between them. CDR3 length: 12 residues. TCRdb processed the reads anew with MiXCR; each CDR3 protein has one entry. Here the sample spans some 480,000 distinct CDR3 sequences, 30% to 40% being singletons. The sample in question was cultured PBMCs, obtained from culture after CMV antigen stimulation. V usage is TRBV5-1 and J usage is TRBJ2-7; D unclear. The TCR comes from a human donor in good health (CMV status not recorded). Some clones in this sample may be carry-over from other donors' samples. The CDR3 loop reads CASSLDNHEQYF. Written as DNA, the CDR3 is TGCGCCAGCAGCTTGGACAATCACGAGCAGTACTTC.